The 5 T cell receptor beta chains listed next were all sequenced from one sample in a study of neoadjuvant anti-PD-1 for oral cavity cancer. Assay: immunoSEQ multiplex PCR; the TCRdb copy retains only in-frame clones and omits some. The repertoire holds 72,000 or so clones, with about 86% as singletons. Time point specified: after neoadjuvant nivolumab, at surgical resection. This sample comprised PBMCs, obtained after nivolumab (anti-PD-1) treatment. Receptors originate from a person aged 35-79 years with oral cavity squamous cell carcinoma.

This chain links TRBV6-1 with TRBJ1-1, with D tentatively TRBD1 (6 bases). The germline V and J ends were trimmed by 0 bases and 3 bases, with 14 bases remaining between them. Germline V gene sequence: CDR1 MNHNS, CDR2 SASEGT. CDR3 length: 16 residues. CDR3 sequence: CASSEARGWQDTEAFF. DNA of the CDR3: TGTGCCAGCAGTGAAGCCAGGGGATGGCAAGACACTGAAGCTTTCTTT.

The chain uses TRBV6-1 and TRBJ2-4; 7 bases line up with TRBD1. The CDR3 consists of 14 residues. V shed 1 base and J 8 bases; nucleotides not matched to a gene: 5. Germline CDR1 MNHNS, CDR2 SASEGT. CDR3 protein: CASSEVRTGDIQYF. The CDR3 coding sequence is TGTGCCAGCAGTGAAGTTCGGACAGGCGACATTCAGTACTTC.

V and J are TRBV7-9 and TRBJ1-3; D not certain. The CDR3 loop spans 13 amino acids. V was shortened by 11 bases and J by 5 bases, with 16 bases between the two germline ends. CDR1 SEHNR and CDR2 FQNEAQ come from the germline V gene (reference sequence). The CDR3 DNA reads TGTGCCGGATTGGACGTATGGAGAAACACCATATATTTT. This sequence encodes CAGLDVWRNTIYF.

DNA for the CDR3: TGTGCCTGTGGCAGGGGCTCCTACGAGCAGTACTTC. The encoded protein is CACGRGSYEQYF. This chain links TRBV30 with TRBJ2-7, with D possibly TRBD1 on 6 matching bases. V lost 6 bases to trimming and J lost 0 bases, with 9 bases between them. The CDR3 is made up of 12 amino acids. The germline gives CDR1 GTSNPN, CDR2 SVGIG (reference sequence).

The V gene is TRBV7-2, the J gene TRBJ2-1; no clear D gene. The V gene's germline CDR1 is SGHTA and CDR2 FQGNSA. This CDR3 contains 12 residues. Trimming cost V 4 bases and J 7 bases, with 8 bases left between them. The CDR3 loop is CASSWIGNEQFF. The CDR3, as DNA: TGTGCCAGCAGCTGGATCGGGAATGAGCAGTTCTTC.